The rows below give T cell receptor beta chains drawn from one sample of a study of Ad26.COV2.S vaccination and SARS-CoV-2 variants. TCRdb's table, derived via immunoSEQ multiplex PCR, lists solely in-frame clones and lacks some. The sample holds about 420,000 clones, approximately 90% seen once. The sample consisted of peripheral blood, taken in a trial of Ad26.COV2.S vaccine versus placebo. These receptor sequences come from a person aged 18-65 years who received the Ad26.COV2.S COVID-19 vaccine or a placebo. Each CDR3 is given with its conserved first and last residue. The order of the fields is clone size, V gene, D gene, J gene, CDR3 DNA, CDR3 protein. The D gene is left open where the match is weak. Clone sizes are given selectively: once, few, many, or a class where the clone is expanded.

-	TRBV6-1	-	TRBJ2-2	TGTGCCAGCCGTGACTACCGGGCAGGGGGGACCGGGGAGCTGTTTTTT	CASRDYRAGGTGELFF
-	TRBV5-1	TRBD1	TRBJ2-1	TGCGCCAGCAGCTTCGTGGGACAGGGGCTGGAGAGGTCCTACAATGAGCAGTTCTTC	CASSFVGQGLERSYNEQFF
-	TRBV6-2/TRBV6-3	-	TRBJ2-3	TGTGCCAGCAGTTACTCGCGACAGGACCGCACAGATACGCAGTATTTT	CASSYSRQDRTDTQYF
-	TRBV25-1	-	TRBJ1-6	TGTGCCAGCAGTGGTGGACCAGGATTGACGGGGAATTCACCCCTCCACTTT	CASSGGPGLTGNSPLHF
-	TRBV14	-	TRBJ1-1	TGTGCCAGCAGCCCTCAAGGACTCTGGGACCAAGCTTTCTTT	CASSPQGLWDQAFF
few	TRBV7-3	-	TRBJ2-7	TGTGCCAGCAGCTCCGGGGCAGCCTACGAGCAGTACTTC	CASSSGAAYEQYF
few	TRBV9	-	TRBJ2-7	TGTGCCAGCAGCGTAGGTCCTGACCCCCTCGAGCAGTACTTC	CASSVGPDPLEQYF
-	TRBV3-1/TRBV3-2	-	TRBJ2-1	TGTGCCAGCAGCCAACGGACAACCAACAATGAGCAGTTCTTC	CASSQRTTNNEQFF
-	TRBV3-1/TRBV3-2	-	TRBJ1-4	TGTGCCAGCAGCCAAGAATGGCGGAATGAAAAACTGTTTTTT	CASSQEWRNEKLFF
-	TRBV29-1	TRBD2	TRBJ2-1	TGCAGCGCCCAGCTCGGGACTAGTATTCACAATGAGCAGTTCTTC	CSAQLGTSIHNEQFF
-	TRBV7-8	-	TRBJ2-2	TGTGCCAGCAGCCGCTTAAACCTCATTTTGAACTCGCGACAGGGAGGGAACACCGGGGAGCTGTTTTTT	CASSRLNLILNSRQGGNTGELFF
-	TRBV6-1	-	TRBJ2-7	TGTGCCAGCAGTGAAGTGAAGGGCATAGGGGCCATCTACGAGCAGTACTTC	CASSEVKGIGAIYEQYF
-	TRBV7-9	TRBD1	TRBJ1-1	TGTGCCAGCAGCTATGGGACAGGGTGGGACACTGAAGCTTTCTTT	CASSYGTGWDTEAFF
-	TRBV6-6	-	TRBJ1-4	TGTGCCAGCAACTACAGGGTGAATGAAAAACTGTTTTTT	CASNYRVNEKLFF
-	TRBV7-9	-	TRBJ2-7	TGTGCCAGCACTTCACTCGGGTACGTTGGGACTTACGAGCAGTACTTC	CASTSLGYVGTYEQYF
-	TRBV5-4	-	TRBJ2-1	TGTGCCAGCAGCTTTCTGGGGAGCGGTGAGCAGTTCTTC	CASSFLGSGEQFF
-	TRBV27	TRBD1	TRBJ1-6	TGTGCCAGCAGTAACAGGGGTTATAATTCACCCCTCCACTTT	CASSNRGYNSPLHF
-	TRBV30	-	TRBJ2-2	TGTGCCTGGAGATTTGGGCTTGCCGGGGAGCTGTTTTTT	CAWRFGLAGELFF
many	TRBV13	TRBD2	TRBJ2-5	TGTGCCAGCAGCTTAGTTTCTAGCGGCCAAGAGACCCAGTACTTC	CASSLVSSGQETQYF
-	TRBV6-2/TRBV6-3	-	TRBJ1-5	TGTGCCAGCAGTTACTCGAGGGGATTGCTTAGCAATCAGCCCCAGCATTTT	CASSYSRGLLSNQPQHF
-	TRBV6-5	TRBD2	TRBJ2-1	TGTGCCAGCAGTTACTCGACTAGCTGGTACAATGAGCAGTTCTTC	CASSYSTSWYNEQFF
few	TRBV4-1	-	TRBJ1-2	TGCGCCAGCAGCCAAGTCGGAGGAGGAGATGGCTACACCTTC	CASSQVGGGDGYTF
-	TRBV28	-	TRBJ1-2	TGTGCCAGCAGGAACAGGGAAATCTATGGCTACACCTTC	CASRNREIYGYTF
-	TRBV19	-	TRBJ2-5	TGTGCCAGTGCCGGGACTGTCCAAGAGACCCAGTACTTC	CASAGTVQETQYF
-	TRBV7-9	TRBD1	TRBJ1-2	TGTGCCAGCACGTTACCCACAGGGGTCGAGGGCTACACCTTC	CASTLPTGVEGYTF
-	TRBV18	TRBD1	TRBJ2-7	TGTGCCAGCGCCGACAGGGGATACGAGCAGTACTTC	CASADRGYEQYF
few	TRBV2	TRBD1	TRBJ2-7	TGTGCCAGCAGTGAGTGGGACAGGGGGTCCCACGAGCAGTACTTC	CASSEWDRGSHEQYF
few	TRBV2	-	TRBJ1-1	TGTGCCAGCAGCGTCAGTAGGGGCACTGAAGCTTTCTTT	CASSVSRGTEAFF
few	TRBV7-2	-	TRBJ1-6	TGTGCCAGCAGCTTAGTTGCTCGGTCAAATTCACCCCTCCACTTT	CASSLVARSNSPLHF
-	TRBV27	-	TRBJ2-3	TGTGCCAGCAGCAGGGCCCTGGATACGCAGTATTTT	CASSRALDTQYF
-	TRBV3-1/TRBV3-2	-	TRBJ1-3	TGTGCCAGCAGCCTCGAGGGTGCAGGGTATTTT	CASSLEGAGYF